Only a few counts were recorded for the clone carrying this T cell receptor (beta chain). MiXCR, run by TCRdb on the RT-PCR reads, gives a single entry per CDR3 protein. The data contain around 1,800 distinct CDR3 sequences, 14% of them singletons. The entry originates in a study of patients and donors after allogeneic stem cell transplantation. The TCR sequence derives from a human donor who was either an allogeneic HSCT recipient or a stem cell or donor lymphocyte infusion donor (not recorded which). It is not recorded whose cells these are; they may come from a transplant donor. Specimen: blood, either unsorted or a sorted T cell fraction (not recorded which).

The CDR3 region has the DNA TGCGCCAGCAGCCCGTTCCCGACAGGGAACTCCTACGAGCAGTACTTC. Translating it yields CASSPFPTGNSYEQYF. This sequence joins TRBV4-1 and TRBJ2-7; 7 bases agree with TRBD1. Germline assignment: CDR1 MGHRA and CDR2 YSYEKL. V was clipped by 4 bases and J by 0 bases; unmatched bases: 9. CDR3 length: 16 amino acids.